A selection of T cell receptor beta chains follows, all from one sample in a study of T cells in localized non-small cell lung cancer. The data were produced by immunoSEQ multiplex PCR, yet TCRdb's version contains in-frame clones alone and is incomplete. The table lists more than 1,200 clones, around 25% of them singletons, with nearly 10% in the top ten. Sequences were derived from lung tumor tissue, sampled before any cancer treatment. The receptors derive from a man between 40 and 70 years old with stage I squamous cell lung carcinoma. The conserved cysteine and the conserved F or W are not part of the CDR3 here. A D gene is named only where the DNA matches it firmly. Size values are once, few and many counts, or a class for expanded clones, and some rows have none.

j_call	clone_size	d_call	v_call	cdr3_aa
TRBJ2-7	NA	TRBD2	TRBV19	ASSSRIAGGGYEQY
TRBJ2-1	NA	NA	TRBV29-1	SAVGIDNEQF
TRBJ2-3	NA	NA	TRBV9	ASSVGFNPDTQY
TRBJ2-5	large	TRBD2	TRBV6-8	ASSSGLAGGQETQY
TRBJ1-1	NA	NA	TRBV16	ASSLQVNTEAF
TRBJ1-3	NA	TRBD1	TRBV18	ASSGQVGDTPGNTIY
TRBJ1-1	few	NA	TRBV6-8	AISVTATEAF
TRBJ2-7	medium-sized	TRBD1	TRBV11-3	ASSQSGTGAYEQY
TRBJ2-1	NA	TRBD2	TRBV6-8	ASSRLAGSSGNNEQF
TRBJ2-7	NA	TRBD1	TRBV9	ASKGAAASYEQY
TRBJ2-7	NA	NA	TRBV28	ASRGTEASYEQY
TRBJ1-2	NA	NA	TRBV19	ASRGDTNYGYT
TRBJ1-3	medium-sized	NA	TRBV11-3	ASSLGDWGNTIY
TRBJ2-2	medium-sized	TRBD2	TRBV11-3	ASSQVAGEGGELF
TRBJ2-1	NA	TRBD2	TRBV28	ASSTLLAGGKGNEQF
TRBJ2-1	NA	NA	TRBV11-3	ASSLGRGRSYNEQF
TRBJ2-7	NA	TRBD2	TRBV19	ASSPGLAGAFSYEQY
TRBJ1-2	few	NA	TRBV11-3	ASSLVSVGYGYT
TRBJ2-1	large	TRBD1	TRBV9	ASSDDRGQNEQF
TRBJ2-3	large	TRBD2	TRBV6-8	ASSQALAGGQATQY
TRBJ1-1	NA	NA	TRBV30	AWSVLNRPNTEAF
TRBJ1-5	few	NA	TRBV6-8	ASSYESRTLGYSNQPQH
TRBJ2-7	few	NA	TRBV28	ASSLFPRNEQY
TRBJ1-3	NA	NA	TRBV11-3	ASSIPGSSGNTIY
TRBJ2-1	NA	NA	TRBV9	ASSERVGDKGHEQF
TRBJ1-6	few	TRBD1	TRBV11-3	ASSPSGGSQGSPLH
TRBJ2-7	large	TRBD2	TRBV11-3	ASSPTSGGVSYEQY
TRBJ1-5	NA	NA	TRBV19	ASSIWGERNQPQH
TRBJ2-3	few	TRBD1	TRBV9	ASSRDRLTDTQY
TRBJ1-3	few	NA	TRBV19	ASSRHHSDSSGNTIY
TRBJ2-3	few	TRBD1	TRBV7-8	ASSLQGPDTQY
TRBJ1-3	NA	TRBD1	TRBV10-2	ASRPGQGAGNTIY
TRBJ2-2	medium-sized	TRBD2	TRBV6-8	ASRRELAGGYTGELF
TRBJ1-5	NA	NA	TRBV19	ASSPQGGNQPQH
TRBJ1-1	few	NA	TRBV28	ASSLRRNTEAF
TRBJ2-1	NA	TRBD1	TRBV16	ASSRVGTGNYNEQF
TRBJ2-3	NA	NA	TRBV2	ATPWQGGPDTQY
TRBJ1-2	NA	NA	TRBV18	ASSPELSYGYT
TRBJ1-3	medium-sized	TRBD1	TRBV11-3	ASSQEQGQGKSNTIY
TRBJ1-1	few	TRBD1	TRBV28	ASSPGTGTEAF
TRBJ1-1	NA	NA	TRBV30	AWSRSQRGVF
TRBJ2-3	large	TRBD2	TRBV6-8	ASRRLAGGLDTQY
TRBJ1-1	NA	NA	TRBV15	ATSFSLRNTEAF
TRBJ2-5	large	NA	TRBV11-3	ASSLDGQAAGTQY
TRBJ2-2	few	TRBD2	TRBV19	ASSIKVIAGTNTGELF
TRBJ2-5	NA	NA	TRBV9	ASREEGKQETQY
TRBJ2-7	NA	NA	TRBV7-6	ASSPDGFSYEQY
TRBJ1-6	NA	TRBD1	TRBV11-3	ASSVEGQGNSPLH
TRBJ1-5	NA	NA	TRBV19	ASSPVRVVGYSNQPQH
TRBJ2-7	few	NA	TRBV11-3	ASSLTPTGSYEQY
TRBJ2-2	NA	TRBD2	TRBV19	ASTPWASGTAGELF
TRBJ1-5	once	NA	TRBV29-1	SVDGGSNQPQH
TRBJ1-1	NA	NA	TRBV29-1	SVLGGSSNTEAF
TRBJ1-2	once	NA	TRBV19	ASKASVYGYT
TRBJ2-1	NA	NA	TRBV7-1	ASSLDGGNEQF
TRBJ1-2	NA	NA	TRBV9	ASSPFEGGNYGYT
TRBJ2-1	large	NA	TRBV19	ASRKEARDNEQF
TRBJ2-7	medium-sized	NA	TRBV11-3	ASSLSPGGTEQY
TRBJ1-3	NA	NA	TRBV9	ASSVGEQAGNTIY